This TCR beta chain came from a study of ipilimumab plus nivolumab after autologous stem cell transplantation. For the study at large: Patients received a median of roughly 5 ipilimumab and roughly eight nivolumab doses. DLBCL patients had primary refractory or relapsed disease.

The CDR3 runs 15 residues. The ends were cut back, 0 bases at V and 0 bases at J, with 6 bases in the middle. Germline CDR1 is MNHEY and CDR2 is SVGAGI. Ipilimumab, 1 mg/kg, started 14 to 28 days after autologous transplant. This clone was observed a few times. The method was immunoSEQ multiplex PCR; TCRdb's version includes in-frame clones alone and lacks a portion of them. The repertoire holds roughly 9,700 clones, with around 73% as singletons. This chain uses TRBV6-5 with TRBJ1-5; no clear D. The starting material was PBMCs, obtained in a trial of ipilimumab plus nivolumab as post-transplant consolidation. This TCR was sampled from a male donor with diffuse large B-cell lymphoma. The CDR3 region is CASSYSSNSNQPQHF. For the CDR3, the DNA is TGTGCCAGCAGTTACTCATCTAATAGCAATCAGCCCCAGCATTTT.